A selection of T cell receptor beta chains follows, all from one sample in a study of blood T cell repertoires in COVID-19. Only in-frame clones appear in the TCRdb table, and some are missing; sequencing was by immunoSEQ multiplex PCR. The data contain around 150,000 clones, 70% to 90% of them singletons. The sample comprised PBMCs or T cells enriched from blood (not recorded which). All receptors come from a man aged 35 to 55 who had recovered from COVID-19. Both conserved end residues are part of each CDR3. The D gene is left open where the match is weak. Clone sizes are given selectively: once, few, many, or a class where the clone is expanded.

TRBV6-1	-	TRBJ1-2	14	-	TGTGCCAGCAGTGAAGCCGGCAGGGGAGCGGGCTACACCTTC	CASSEAGRGAGYTF
TRBV4-2	-	TRBJ1-3	15	-	TGTGCCAGCAGCCAAGCCGTTCTCTCTGGAAACACCATATATTTT	CASSQAVLSGNTIYF
TRBV24-1	-	TRBJ2-2	16	TRBD1	TGTGCCACCAGTGACAGACAGGGCTGGAACACCGGGGAGCTGTTTTTT	CATSDRQGWNTGELFF
TRBV19	-	TRBJ1-1	15	-	TGTGCCAGTACCCCTCATACAGGGAATAACCCTGAAGCTTTCTTT	CASTPHTGNNPEAFF
TRBV18	-	TRBJ1-6	12	-	TGTGCCAGCTCGACGGAAGGAGGGGCCCTCCACTTT	CASSTEGGALHF
TRBV3-1/TRBV3-2	-	TRBJ1-2	13	-	TGTGCCAGCAGCCAAGGACAGGACTATGGCTACACCTTC	CASSQGQDYGYTF
TRBV6-6	-	TRBJ1-1	14	-	TGTGCCAGCACCCTCGTGGGACAGAACACTGAAGCTTTCTTT	CASTLVGQNTEAFF
TRBV27	-	TRBJ1-1	13	-	TGTGCCAGTACAGGGTCCCTCAACACTGAAGCTTTCTTT	CASTGSLNTEAFF
TRBV6-5	once	TRBJ1-5	14	-	TGTGCCAGCACAGGACCCCAGAGGGATCAGCCCCAGCATTTT	CASTGPQRDQPQHF
TRBV5-1	-	TRBJ2-7	15	-	TGCGCCAGCAGCTTGGCCGGGGGTGGGTCCTACGAGCAGTACTTC	CASSLAGGGSYEQYF
TRBV7-9	once	TRBJ2-2	16	TRBD1	TGTGCCAGCATCACCACCGGACAGGGGATCACCGGGGAGCTGTTTTTT	CASITTGQGITGELFF
TRBV24-1	-	TRBJ1-5	13	TRBD1	TGTGCCACCAGTGATCAGACAGGGCTGCCCCAGCATTTT	CATSDQTGLPQHF
TRBV7-6	-	TRBJ2-5	11	-	TGTGCCAGCAGGGAGGGGGAGACCCAGTACTTC	CASREGETQYF
TRBV9	-	TRBJ2-1	15	TRBD1	TGTGCCAGCAGCGTAATTGGACAGGGGTTAGGTGAGCAGTTCTTC	CASSVIGQGLGEQFF
TRBV3-1/TRBV3-2	-	TRBJ1-2	18	TRBD1	TGTGCCAGCAGCCAAGTCGAGGACAGGGAGAGGGAATTGCCTGGCTACACCTTC	CASSQVEDRERELPGYTF
TRBV6-4	few	TRBJ2-3	13	-	TGTGCCAGCAGTGAGACTGACACAGATACGCAGTATTTT	CASSETDTDTQYF
TRBV7-8	-	TRBJ1-1	15	TRBD1	TGTGCCAGCAGCCTTGGACAGGGGGCCCTTTTGGGAGCTTTCTTT	CASSLGQGALLGAFF
TRBV14	-	TRBJ1-1	13	-	TGTGCCAGCAGCGAAACACGCTACACTGAAGCTTTCTTT	CASSETRYTEAFF
TRBV6-6	-	TRBJ1-5	15	TRBD1	TGTGCCAGCAGTCCCCAGGGGGCTGGCAATCAGCCCCAGCATTTT	CASSPQGAGNQPQHF
TRBV14	-	TRBJ1-1	17	TRBD1	TGTGCCAGCAGCCAAGAAGGCCCAGGGGGCTTGGGGACTGAAGCTTTCTTT	CASSQEGPGGLGTEAFF
TRBV7-3	-	TRBJ2-2	14	TRBD1	TGTGCCAGCAGCGCAAGACAGGGGTACGGGGAGCTGTTTTTT	CASSARQGYGELFF
TRBV30	-	TRBJ2-7	14	TRBD2	TGTGCCTGGAGTATCGGGGGGGCCGACTACGAGCAGTACTTC	CAWSIGGADYEQYF
TRBV5-6	-	TRBJ1-4	17	TRBD1	TGTGCCAGCAGCTTCAGGGGGGCTCTAGGGACTAATGAAAAACTGTTTTTT	CASSFRGALGTNEKLFF
TRBV3-1/TRBV3-2	-	TRBJ2-3	19	TRBD1	TGTGCCAGCAGCCCGGGGCCGGGACAGAAATATACTAGCACAGATACGCAGTATTTT	CASSPGPGQKYTSTDTQYF
TRBV20-1	-	TRBJ2-3	19	TRBD1	TGCAGTGCTAGTAAGGTTTCCGGAAAGGGGGCGACGAACACAGATACGCAGTATTTT	CSASKVSGKGATNTDTQYF
TRBV10-2	-	TRBJ2-5	15	-	TGCGCCAGCAGAGTCCAAGCGGGCCTACAAGAGACCCAGTACTTC	CASRVQAGLQETQYF
TRBV10-3	-	TRBJ1-3	11	-	TGTGCCATCAGACAGGGAAACACCATATATTTT	CAIRQGNTIYF
TRBV30	once	TRBJ1-4	12	TRBD1	TGTGCCTGGAGCAGGGGGTTTGAAAAACTGTTTTTT	CAWSRGFEKLFF
TRBV24-1	-	TRBJ2-5	14	-	TGTGCCACCAGTGTCACACAGGGGAGGGAGACCCAGTACTTC	CATSVTQGRETQYF
TRBV7-6	-	TRBJ2-3	15	TRBD1	TGTGCCAGCAGCTTAGGCCAGGGGGATATAGATACGCAGTATTTT	CASSLGQGDIDTQYF
TRBV29-1	-	TRBJ1-2	14	-	TGCAGCGTTGAAGATGATCACCTAAACTATGGCTACACCTTC	CSVEDDHLNYGYTF
TRBV27	few	TRBJ2-3	12	-	TGTGCCAGCAGTTCCTTTACAGATACGCAGTATTTT	CASSSFTDTQYF
TRBV24-1	-	TRBJ1-5	17	-	TGTGCCACCTTTGGGTCAGGACTGAACTATAGCAATCAGCCCCAGCATTTT	CATFGSGLNYSNQPQHF
TRBV10-1	-	TRBJ2-3	14	-	TGCGCCAGCAGTGAGTCGCTCTCAACAGGTACGCAGTATTTT	CASSESLSTGTQYF
TRBV7-6	-	TRBJ2-1	13	TRBD2	TGTGCCAGCAGCCCCGGGGGGAACAATGAGCAGTTCTTC	CASSPGGNNEQFF
TRBV5-1	-	TRBJ2-7	13	-	TGCGCCAGCAGCTTGGCTCTTTCGGGCGAGCAGTACTTC	CASSLALSGEQYF
TRBV19	many	TRBJ2-5	16	TRBD1	TGTGCCACCCTCGACAGGGCCCCAAGAACCGGGGAGACCCAGTACTTC	CATLDRAPRTGETQYF
TRBV19	-	TRBJ1-2	11	-	TGTGCCAGTAGTATCCGGGATGGCTACACCTTC	CASSIRDGYTF
TRBV5-1	-	TRBJ2-1	13	-	TGCGCCAGCAGCGCCGGGATTTACAATGAGCAGTTCTTC	CASSAGIYNEQFF
TRBV30	once	TRBJ1-6	13	-	TGTGCCTGGAGAGATCAGGGTACTGCACCCCTCCACTTT	CAWRDQGTAPLHF
TRBV15	-	TRBJ1-6	16	-	TGTGCCACCAGCAGAGAACCGCGGGGGTCTAATTCACCCCTCCACTTT	CATSREPRGSNSPLHF
TRBV3-1/TRBV3-2	once	TRBJ2-2	12	-	TGTGCCAGCAGCCCCTGGCCCGGGGAGCTGTTTTTT	CASSPWPGELFF
TRBV9	-	TRBJ2-2	16	TRBD2	TGTGCCAGCAGTCGGGGGGTCGGACCGAACACCGGGGAGCTGTTTTTT	CASSRGVGPNTGELFF
TRBV11-3	-	TRBJ2-7	13	-	TGTGCCAGCAGCTTAGAGGTCGGCTACGAGCAGTACTTC	CASSLEVGYEQYF
TRBV19	-	TRBJ2-5	18	TRBD2	TGTGCCAGTAGTATCGGTGTTGGCGCGGGGGGCAACCAAGAGACCCAGTACTTC	CASSIGVGAGGNQETQYF
TRBV9	once	TRBJ2-1	15	-	TGTGCCAGCAGCGTAGACAGGGGGAGGGGCAATGAGCAGTTCTTC	CASSVDRGRGNEQFF
TRBV5-1	-	TRBJ2-4	16	-	TGCGCCAGCAGCTTGGAGGGGGTCTTAGCCAAAAACATTCAGTACTTC	CASSLEGVLAKNIQYF
TRBV2	-	TRBJ2-3	14	-	TGTGCCAGCATGGTGGGGGGGCCGACAGATACGCAGTATTTT	CASMVGGPTDTQYF
TRBV29-1	-	TRBJ2-5	14	TRBD1	TGCAGCGCCGGACAGGGTGGTGGCCAAGAGACCCAGTACTTC	CSAGQGGGQETQYF
TRBV24-1	-	TRBJ2-5	14	-	TGTGCCACCAGTGACACCCTGCGGATGGAGACCCAGTACTTC	CATSDTLRMETQYF
TRBV30	-	TRBJ2-3	13	-	TGTGCCTGGGGCCCTTGGGAGACAGATACGCAGTATTTT	CAWGPWETDTQYF
TRBV11-2	-	TRBJ2-7	14	TRBD1	TGTGCCAGCAGTTTTCATACAGGGGAGTACGAGCAGTACTTC	CASSFHTGEYEQYF
TRBV6-6	once	TRBJ2-3	14	TRBD2	TGTGCCAGCAGTTCCGTGACTAGCAGGGATACGCAGTATTTT	CASSSVTSRDTQYF
TRBV5-1	-	TRBJ2-1	16	TRBD2	TGCGCCAGCAGCTCACTAGCGGGGGAAGCCTACAATGAGCAGTTCTTC	CASSSLAGEAYNEQFF
TRBV2	-	TRBJ2-3	12	-	TGTGCCAGCAGCCAGGGCGGAGATACGCAGTATTTT	CASSQGGDTQYF